This entry lists 6 T cell receptor beta chains sequenced from one sample in a study of cytomegalovirus exposure and HLA in healthy donors. PCR amplification relied on 60 Vbeta primers (plus 13 Jbeta primers). Libraries were prepared by immunoSEQ multiplex PCR; TCRdb keeps only in-frame clonotypes and omits some of them. The sample holds fewer than 250,000 clones; more than 75% are singletons and the top ten take 6%. The sequenced sample consisted of PBMCs. The receptors were gathered from a man aged 40-55 years in good health and CMV-seropositive.

The chain links TRBV15 to TRBJ1-2, with D uncertain. Per the germline V gene, CDR1 is LNHNV and CDR2 is YYDKDF (reference sequence). The V and J ends lost 5 bases and 3 bases respectively, with 13 bases between them. The CDR3 is 14 residues long. The CDR3 sequence is CATSPYEGDYGYTF. The CDR3 DNA is TGTGCCACCAGCCCCTACGAGGGAGACTATGGCTACACCTTC.

The chain carries TRBV27 and TRBJ1-5; D is unresolved. Germline CDR1 and CDR2: MNHEY and SMNVEV (reference sequence). The V and J ends lost 6 bases and 2 bases respectively, with 11 bases between them. This CDR3 is 14 amino acids long. The CDR3, as DNA: TGTGCCAGCAGAACGGCCGGGGGCAATCAGCCCCAGCATTTT. This codes for CASRTAGGNQPQHF.

The chain employs TRBV11-2 and TRBJ2-7; 7 nucleotides line up with TRBD1. CDR1 and CDR2 (germline): SGHAT, FQNNGV. The J segment lost 4 bases and the V segment lost 5 bases, leaving 8 bases of the junction unmatched. The CDR3 loop spans 14 amino acids. This chain's CDR3 is CASSLPTGFYEQYV. Written as DNA, the CDR3 is TGTGCCAGCAGCCTCCCGACAGGGTTTTACGAGCAGTACGTC.

Here the CDR3 reads CASSLVSGLGNTIYF. The CDR3, as DNA: TGTGCCAGCAGCTTAGTGTCAGGACTGGGAAACACCATATATTTT. The rearrangement joins TRBV13 to TRBJ1-3; D not resolved. Germline lookup yields CDR1 PRHDT and CDR2 FYEKMQ (reference sequence). This CDR3 is 15 amino acids long. Trimming removed 1 base from V and 4 bases from J, with 11 bases in between.

V is TRBV6-5 and J is TRBJ1-1; D might be TRBD1 (6 bases). Germline CDR1 MNHEY, CDR2 SVGAGI. This CDR3 has 14 residues. The V gene lost 5 bases and the J gene lost 1 base, with 11 bases spanning the gap. The chain's CDR3 is CASSLVQGNTEAFF. Written as DNA, the CDR3 is TGTGCCAGCAGTCTGGTACAGGGGAACACTGAAGCTTTCTTT.

This chain connects TRBV4-1 to TRBJ1-1; tentatively, D is TRBD1 (6 bases). The CDR3 is 15 residues long. Germline CDR1 is MGHRA and CDR2 is YSYEKL. V dropped 1 base and J dropped 4 bases, with 13 bases sitting between them. The CDR3 DNA is TGCGCCAGCAGCCAAGTTTCACAGGGATCCACTGAAGCTTTCTTT. This gives the protein CASSQVSQGSTEAFF.